Listed here are 27 T cell receptor beta chains from one sample, sequenced in a study of blood T cell repertoires in COVID-19. Using immunoSEQ multiplex PCR, the repertoire was profiled, and TCRdb retains in-frame clones only, with some absent. The sample includes about 250,000 clones, roughly 84% seen only once; the top ten take 15% to 18%. Specimen: peripheral blood. Receptors originate from a person in their 70s with COVID-19, enrolled during active disease.

The rearrangement uses TRBV2 and TRBJ2-6, with D uncertain. CDR1 is SNHLY and CDR2 is FYNNEI in the germline V gene. V was trimmed by 10 bases and J by 0 bases, leaving 13 bases between them. The length of the CDR3 is 15 residues. The CDR3 bases are TGTGCCACTAAAAGGAGCCTCTCTGGGGCCAACGTCCTGACTTTC. It codes for CATKRSLSGANVLTF.

The chain is built from TRBV7-6 and TRBJ1-6; 7 nucleotides match TRBD1. The V segment lost 1 base and the J segment 10 bases; nucleotides outside the gene matches: 7. The CDR3 consists of 15 residues. The germline CDR1 and CDR2 sequences are SGHVS and FNYEAQ. CDR3 loop: CASSLVGGAGSPLHF. CDR3 nucleotides: TGTGCCAGCAGCTTAGTAGGGGGCGCGGGGTCACCCCTCCACTTT. Variable domain in full (rest from reference TRBV7-6 and TRBJ1-6): GAGVSQSPRYKVTKRGQDVALRCDPISGHVSLYWYRQALGQGPEFLTYFNYEAQQDKSGLPNDRFSAERPEGSISTLTIQRTEQRDSAMYRCASSLVGGAGSPLHFGNGTRLTVT.

This sequence joins TRBV12-3 or TRBV12-4 and TRBJ1-1; no clear D. CDR3 length equals 13 residues. V dropped 4 bases and J dropped 5 bases, with 11 bases sitting between them. DNA for the CDR3: TGTGCCAGCAGTTCCCCCCGAGGAACTGAAGCTTTCTTT. Protein sequence: CASSSPRGTEAFF.

The chain uses TRBV7-2 and TRBJ1-1; a possible D gene is TRBD1 (5 bases). This CDR3 is 13 amino acids long. Germline-derived CDR1 and CDR2 are SGHTA and FQGNSA. V was cut by 5 bases and J by 7 bases, with 14 bases left in between. The CDR3 loop is CASSRIPGYEAFF. DNA of the CDR3: TGTGCCAGCAGCCGTATACCAGGGTATGAAGCTTTCTTT.

There are a few counts of this clone. CDR3 protein: CASSYANYGSGANVLTF. CDR3 DNA sequence: TGTGCCAGCAGTTACGCTAACTATGGCTCTGGGGCCAACGTCCTGACTTTC. The chain employs TRBV6-2 or TRBV6-3 and TRBJ2-6; D gene unclear. V lost 2 bases, J lost 0 bases, and 11 bases lay in between. The CDR3 runs to 17 residues. Germline V gene lookup returns CDR1 MNHEY and CDR2 SVGEGT.

V is TRBV5-1 and J is TRBJ2-5; TRBD2 might be the D (6 bases). Germline V lookup: CDR1 SGHRS, CDR2 YFSETQ. The CDR3 sequence is 15 residues long. V was pared by 10 bases and J by 2 bases, with 21 bases between. The CDR3 region is CAAAAGISEQETQYF. The CDR3 DNA reads as TGCGCCGCGGCAGCGGGTATAAGCGAGCAAGAGACCCAGTACTTC.

Regarding this clone: This same CDR3 is encoded by further DNA sequences in the sample. The chain employs TRBV7-2 and TRBJ2-5; 9 bases map to TRBD1. V lost 3 bases and J lost 5; bases outside the gene matches: 1. Germline V gene sequence: CDR1 SGHTA, CDR2 FQGNSA. This CDR3 comprises 13 residues. CDR3: CASSFTGGETQYF. The CDR3, as DNA: TGTGCCAGCAGCTTCACAGGGGGCGAGACCCAGTACTTC.

V is TRBV28 and J is TRBJ1-2; D gene ambiguous. The V gene's germline CDR1 is MDHEN and CDR2 SYDVKM. The CDR3 has 12 amino acids. The ends were cut back, 8 bases at V and 6 bases at J, with 13 bases in the middle. The CDR3 bases are TGTGCCAGCCTTATGGGAGTAAATGGCTACACCTTC. It codes for CASLMGVNGYTF.

The V and J genes are TRBV6-1 and TRBJ2-7; 8 nucleotides line up with TRBD1. V was pared by 2 bases and J by 5 bases, with 5 bases of the junction left unmatched. This CDR3 is 14 amino acids long. The germline V gene encodes CDR1 MNHNS and CDR2 SASEGT. DNA for the CDR3: TGTGCCAGCAGTGAATTGAGCAGGGGGCACGAGCAGTACTTC. Translation gives CASSELSRGHEQYF.

The rearrangement joins TRBV6-5 to TRBJ1-1; the D gene is possibly TRBD1 (6 bases). The CDR3 has 15 residues. Looked up from germline, CDR1 is MNHEY and CDR2 is SVGAGI. V lost 6 bases, J lost 0 bases, and 14 bases lay in between. CDR3 sequence: CASRTSWTVNTEAFF. The CDR3, as DNA: TGTGCCAGCAGAACGAGCTGGACAGTGAACACTGAAGCTTTCTTT.

The V gene is TRBV3-1 (or the pseudogene TRBV3-2), the J gene TRBJ1-2; possible D gene TRBD1, 5 bases. This CDR3 spans 13 amino acids. From germline, CDR1 is LGHDT and CDR2 YNNKEL (reference sequence). The V and J ends lost 5 bases and 5 bases respectively, with 12 bases between them. CDR3: CASSSDTIYGYTF. CDR3 nucleotides: TGTGCCAGCAGCTCGGACACGATTTATGGCTACACCTTC.

The chain is built from TRBV5-1 and TRBJ1-2, with TRBD1 matching over 7 bases. This CDR3 region has 17 residues. CDR1 is SGHRS, CDR2 YFSETQ, per germline. V was clipped by 0 bases and J by 3 bases; unmatched bases: 11. The CDR3 DNA sequence: TGCGCCAGCAGCTTGGTTTTTTCAGGGGGGAATGACTATGGCTACACCTTC. This codes for CASSLVFSGGNDYGYTF.

Concerning this clone itself: The junction does not match germline at one end; this may be a read error. The V and J genes are TRBV4-2 and TRBJ1-2; 9 positions match TRBD1. The CDR3 runs to 15 residues. In germline, CDR1 is LGHNA, CDR2 YNFKEQ. The chain's CDR3 is CASTQEGQGINGYTF. CDR3 bases: TGTGCCAGCACCCAAGAGGGACAGGGTATAAATGGCTACACCTTC.

V and J are TRBV5-1 and TRBJ2-7; tentative D call: TRBD2 (6 bases). This CDR3 has 13 residues. Deletions cut 3 bases from V and 3 bases from J, with 10 bases between. In germline, CDR1 is SGHRS, CDR2 YFSETQ. This CDR3 reads CASSYGSVYEQYF. DNA of the CDR3: TGCGCCAGCAGCTACGGGAGCGTCTACGAGCAGTACTTC.

The chain joins TRBV6-5 to TRBJ2-1; D gene uncertain. With 8 bases removed from V and 0 bases from J, the gap between germline ends came to 14 bases. The V gene's germline CDR1 is MNHEY and CDR2 SVGAGI. This CDR3 is 15 amino acids long. The CDR3 region is CASFGPSSSYNEQFF. The CDR3 DNA reads TGTGCCAGCTTTGGTCCCTCTAGCTCCTACAATGAGCAGTTCTTC.

The V and J genes are TRBV4-3 and TRBJ2-5; 11 bases are a match to TRBD2. CDR3 length: 18 residues. The germline CDR1 and CDR2 sequences are LGHNA and YSLEER. Losses at the gene ends were 0 bases for V and 4 bases for J; bases not matched to a gene: 10. CDR3 coding DNA: TGCGCCAGCAGCCAAGATTTTAGCGGGGGGGGGTCTGGAGAGACCCAGTACTTC. Its protein is CASSQDFSGGGSGETQYF.

J is TRBJ2-1 and V is TRBV12-1; TRBD1 was called by the table and not checked on the DNA. TRBV12-1 is a pseudogene segment. The CDR3 has 17 residues. The DNA for the CDR3 is TGTGCCAGCAGCTTTGCGCTGGGACAGGGGGCAGGGAATGAGCAGTTCTTC. This encodes CASSFALGQGAGNEQFF.

This chain joins TRBV9 and TRBJ1-2; TRBD1 is a possible D gene (6 bases). CDR3 length: 15 amino acids. CDR1 and CDR2 (germline): SGDLS, YYNGEE. V dropped 3 bases and J dropped 4 bases, with 16 bases sitting between them. The CDR3 DNA reads as TGTGCCAGCAGCGCTGGGGGCAGGGCGGGCTATGGCTACACCTTC. Its protein is CASSAGGRAGYGYTF.

V usage is TRBV28 and J usage is TRBJ1-5; D unclear. This CDR3 is built from 13 residues. Deletions cut 7 bases from V and 3 bases from J, with 10 bases between. CDR1 is MDHEN and CDR2 is SYDVKM in the germline V gene. The CDR3 is CASISGSNQPQHF. The CDR3 DNA sequence: TGTGCCAGCATTTCCGGTTCCAATCAGCCCCAGCATTTT.

V gene TRBV6-1 combines with J gene TRBJ1-5; 7 nucleotides agree with TRBD1. The CDR3 runs to 15 residues. CDR1 MNHNS and CDR2 SASEGT come from the germline V gene. V shed 6 bases, J shed 1 base, and the junction held 6 bases outside the gene matches. CDR3 in amino acids: CASRTPGQSNQPQHF. The CDR3 DNA is TGTGCCAGCAGAACTCCGGGACAGAGCAATCAGCCCCAGCATTTT.

This chain connects TRBV2 to TRBJ2-3; TRBD2 matches at 8 bases. Germline V CDR1 and CDR2: SNHLY, FYNNEI. V was clipped by 7 bases and J by 4 bases; unmatched bases: 7. The CDR3 runs to 14 residues. The CDR3, as DNA: TGTGCCAGCACTCGCAGCGGGGGACCAGATACGCAGTATTTT. Its translation is CASTRSGGPDTQYF.

The V gene is TRBV4-2, the J gene TRBJ1-5; D gene ambiguous. The germline V gene encodes CDR1 LGHNA and CDR2 YNFKEQ. The CDR3 extends over 15 amino acids. The V gene lost 1 base and the J gene lost 7 bases, with 14 bases spanning the gap. CDR3 bases: TGTGCCAGCAGCCAAGGGGGAGGGTTAGGGCAGCCCCAGCATTTT. Its protein is CASSQGGGLGQPQHF.

The V and J genes are TRBV5-1 and TRBJ1-1, with unresolved D. Trimming pared 5 bases from V and 7 bases from J, leaving 21 bases between. Germline V gene data show CDR1 as SGHRS and CDR2 as YFSETQ. The CDR3 has 15 amino acids. CDR3 nucleotides: TGCGCCAGCAGGAGGCGACCAGATCCAAGTGATGAAGCTTTCTTT. It specifies CASRRRPDPSDEAFF.

A single count supports this clone. The germline gene is not matched at one end of the junction; a read error may be the cause. This chain connects TRBV5-5 to TRBJ1-5; a possible D gene is TRBD1 (6 bases). The CDR3 has 16 amino acids. CDR1 is SGHKS, CDR2 YYEKEE, per germline (reference sequence). The CDR3 DNA sequence: TGTGCCAGCAGTTGGACCGGGACACTTAGCAGTCAGCCCCAGCATTTT. Amino acids: CASSWTGTLSSQPQHF.

The chain links TRBV5-1 to TRBJ2-7; D not certain. Germline V gene data show CDR1 as SGHRS and CDR2 as YFSETQ. This CDR3 spans 15 amino acids. Trimming took off 0 bases at V and 0 bases at J, with 10 bases between the two ends. The CDR3 here is CASSLDYRSSYEQYF. The CDR3 DNA reads TGCGCCAGCAGCTTGGACTATAGGAGCTCCTACGAGCAGTACTTC.

The V gene is TRBV6-5, the J gene TRBJ2-7; tentatively, D is TRBD2 (7 bases). V was cut by 0 bases and J by 5 bases, with 11 bases left in between. Looked up from germline, CDR1 is MNHEY and CDR2 is SVGAGI. CDR3 length: 14 residues. CDR3 nucleotides: TGTGCCAGCAGTTACTCGGGGGGGCCCCACGAGCAGTACTTC. Its translation is CASSYSGGPHEQYF.

J is TRBJ1-5 and V is TRBV7-2, with a possible D match to TRBD1 (5 bases). Germline CDR1 and CDR2: SGHTA and FQGNSA. V shed 1 base and J shed 4 bases, with 8 bases lying between them. The CDR3 is made up of 14 amino acids. As DNA, the CDR3 is TGTGCCAGCAGCTTAGGACAGTTAAATCAGCCCCAGCATTTT. Translated: CASSLGQLNQPQHF.